The 13 T cell receptor beta chains in this list originate from one sample, sequenced in a study of metastatic and nonmetastatic thyroid tumors. MiXCR was used by TCRdb to re-call the PCR reads. Counted here are 16,000 or so clones, roughly 24% occurring once; the ten biggest clones make up roughly 8%. Thyroid surgery took place with no prior treatment in any patient. The material sequenced was tumor tissue. Receptor source: a female donor with papillary thyroid cancer or a benign thyroid nodule (not recorded which). Some clones in this sample may be carry-over from other donors' samples.

About this clone itself: This clone may be a read error of a much larger clone one base away. Additional DNA sequences in this sample encode the identical CDR3. V is TRBV3-1 and J is TRBJ1-1; 8 bases match TRBD1. The CDR3 sequence is 14 residues long. V lost 3 bases to trimming and J lost 5 bases; unmatched junction nucleotides: 5. The germline V gene encodes CDR1 LGHDT and CDR2 YNNKEL (reference sequence). The CDR3 loop is CASSHLQGGTEAFF. DNA of the CDR3: TGTGCCAGCAGCCACTTACAGGGGGGAACTGAAGCTTTCTTT.

This clone came up many times. The chain employs TRBV11-3 and TRBJ2-5, with D unclear. The V gene's germline CDR1 is SGHNT and CDR2 YENEEA. V was cut by 1 base and J by 5 bases, with 11 bases left in between. The CDR3 spans 14 residues. The CDR3 DNA is TGTGCCAGCAGCTTAGCTCAACTCAAGGAGACCCAGTACTTC. It yields the protein CASSLAQLKETQYF.

The chain is built from TRBV6-1 and TRBJ2-7; D possibly corresponds to TRBD2 (6 bases). CDR3 length: 12 residues. Germline values: CDR1 MNHNS, CDR2 SASEGT. V was pared by 7 bases and J by 5 bases, with 12 bases between. The CDR3 sequence is CASTPGGHEQYF. Written as DNA, the CDR3 is TGTGCCAGCACGCCCGGGGGTCACGAGCAGTACTTC.

This clone appeared a few times. The chain is built from TRBV6-1 and TRBJ2-7, with D maybe TRBD2 (5 bases). Germline CDR1 and CDR2: MNHNS and SASEGT. V dropped 6 bases and J dropped 0 bases, with 15 bases sitting between them. The CDR3 runs 15 residues. The CDR3 loop is CASRPSPGYSYEQYF. The CDR3 nucleotides are TGTGCCAGCAGGCCCTCGCCGGGGTACTCCTACGAGCAGTACTTC.

This clone has a handful of counts. This chain joins TRBV6-2 or TRBV6-3 and TRBJ2-7; 11 nucleotides line up with TRBD2. This CDR3 comprises 16 residues. Germline V gene data show CDR1 as MNHEY and CDR2 as SVGEGT. The V and J ends lost 6 bases and 2 bases, in that order; junction bases with no gene match: 9. CDR3 coding DNA: TGTGCCAGCAGGCTCACCGGGACTAGCGGAGCCTACGAGCAGTACTTC. Its protein product is CASRLTGTSGAYEQYF.

The V and J genes are TRBV6-1 and TRBJ2-5; 8 bases line up with TRBD1. CDR1 and CDR2 (germline): MNHNS, SASEGT. With 2 bases clipped from V and 2 bases from J, the junction kept 7 bases outside the gene matches. The CDR3 totals 16 residues. CDR3 sequence (DNA): TGTGCCAGCAGTGAAAAGACAGGGGCGGGACAAGAGACCCAGTACTTC. Its translation is CASSEKTGAGQETQYF.

The sample holds many counts of this clone. The rearrangement joins TRBV30 to TRBJ1-2; no definite D call. CDR1 is GTSNPN, CDR2 SVGIG, per germline (reference sequence). There are 13 residues in the CDR3. Between the trimmed V and J ends, which lost 1 base and 4 bases, there was a span of 10 bases. The CDR3 coding sequence is TGTGCCTGGAGTGAAAAGGCCCGCTATGGCTACACCTTC. Protein product: CAWSEKARYGYTF.

This clone was seen many times. It may be a read error: a sequence one base away is much more abundant. The final CDR3 position lacks the conserved phenylalanine or tryptophan, pointing to a likely read error. The genes are TRBV9 and TRBJ2-7; TRBD2 agrees at 8 bases. Germline-derived CDR1 and CDR2 are SGDLS and YYNGEE. After removal of 0 bases from V and 3 bases from J, the junction contained 5 bases not matched to a gene. The CDR3 is 15 residues long. The CDR3 nucleotides read TGTGCCAGCAGCGTAGCAGCGGGAGACATCTACGAGCAGTACCTC. Translated: CASSVAAGDIYEQYL.

The rearrangement joins TRBV11-2 to TRBJ2-7; 11 nucleotides match TRBD2. The CDR3 runs 16 residues. Germline-derived CDR1 and CDR2 are SGHAT and FQNNGV. After removal of 0 bases from V and 3 bases from J, the junction contained 4 bases not matched to a gene. CDR3 protein: CASSLEGTSGLYEQYF. DNA of the CDR3: TGTGCCAGCAGCTTAGAAGGGACTAGCGGTCTCTACGAGCAGTACTTC.

This clone was observed at least ten times. The chain links TRBV27 to TRBJ2-1, with 8 bases lining up with TRBD2. This CDR3 has 15 residues. The germline gives CDR1 MNHEY, CDR2 SMNVEV (reference sequence). With 6 bases clipped from V and 8 bases from J, the junction kept 12 bases outside the gene matches. In nucleotides, the CDR3 is TGTGCCAGCAGCTCCAGTGGGACTAGTGACTATGAGCAGTTCTTC. This sequence encodes CASSSSGTSDYEQFF.

This clone was seen only a few times. It may be a read error: a sequence one base away is much more abundant. V is TRBV4-1 and J is TRBJ1-1; D remains unclear. The V end was cut by 0 bases, the J end by 4 bases, with 21 bases between. The CDR3 is made up of 18 amino acids. Germline V gene sequence: CDR1 MGHRA, CDR2 YSYEKL. CDR3 nucleotides: TGCGCCAGCAGCCAAGAAAGGCCAGAGGCGGCGGTGAGCACTGAAGCTTTCTTT. This codes for CASSQERPEAAVSTEAFF.

This clone qualifies as medium-sized (0.01 to 0.1%). The CDR3 spells CASSPYRGTEAFF. CDR3 nucleotides: TGTGCCAGCAGCCCCTACAGGGGAACTGAAGCTTTCTTT. This chain connects TRBV7-3 to TRBJ1-1; 7 nucleotides align to TRBD1. Germline V lookup: CDR1 SGHTA, CDR2 FQGTGA. This CDR3 has 13 residues. Trimming cost V 5 bases and J 5 bases; bases outside gene matches: 5.

This chain uses TRBV20-1 with TRBJ2-3; D may correspond to TRBD1 or TRBD2 (5 bases each). In germline, CDR1 is DFQATT, CDR2 SNEGSKA (reference sequence). The CDR3 is made up of 15 amino acids. With 3 bases removed from V and 6 bases from J, the gap between germline ends came to 19 bases. Written as DNA, the CDR3 is TGCAGTGCTAGGTTTTTTGGGGGAGTTGAGGATACGCAGTATTTT. Translating it yields CSARFFGGVEDTQYF.